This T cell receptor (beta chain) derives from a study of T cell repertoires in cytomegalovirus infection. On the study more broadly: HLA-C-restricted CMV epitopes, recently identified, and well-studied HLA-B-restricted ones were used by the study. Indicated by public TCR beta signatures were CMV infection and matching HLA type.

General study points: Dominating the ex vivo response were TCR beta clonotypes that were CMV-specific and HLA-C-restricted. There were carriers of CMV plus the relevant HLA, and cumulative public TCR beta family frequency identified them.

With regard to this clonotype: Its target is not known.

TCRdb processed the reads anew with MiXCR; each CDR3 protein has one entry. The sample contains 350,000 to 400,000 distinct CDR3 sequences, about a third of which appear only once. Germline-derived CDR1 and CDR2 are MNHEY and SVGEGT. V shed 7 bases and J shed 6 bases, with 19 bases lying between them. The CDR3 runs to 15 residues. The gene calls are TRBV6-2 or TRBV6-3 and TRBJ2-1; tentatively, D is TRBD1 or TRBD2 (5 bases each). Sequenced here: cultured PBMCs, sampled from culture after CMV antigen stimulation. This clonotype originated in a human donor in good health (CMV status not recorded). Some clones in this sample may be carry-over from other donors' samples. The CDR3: CASIRSGQARNEQFF. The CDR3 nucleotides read TGTGCCAGCATTAGGAGCGGACAAGCCCGCAATGAGCAGTTCTTC.